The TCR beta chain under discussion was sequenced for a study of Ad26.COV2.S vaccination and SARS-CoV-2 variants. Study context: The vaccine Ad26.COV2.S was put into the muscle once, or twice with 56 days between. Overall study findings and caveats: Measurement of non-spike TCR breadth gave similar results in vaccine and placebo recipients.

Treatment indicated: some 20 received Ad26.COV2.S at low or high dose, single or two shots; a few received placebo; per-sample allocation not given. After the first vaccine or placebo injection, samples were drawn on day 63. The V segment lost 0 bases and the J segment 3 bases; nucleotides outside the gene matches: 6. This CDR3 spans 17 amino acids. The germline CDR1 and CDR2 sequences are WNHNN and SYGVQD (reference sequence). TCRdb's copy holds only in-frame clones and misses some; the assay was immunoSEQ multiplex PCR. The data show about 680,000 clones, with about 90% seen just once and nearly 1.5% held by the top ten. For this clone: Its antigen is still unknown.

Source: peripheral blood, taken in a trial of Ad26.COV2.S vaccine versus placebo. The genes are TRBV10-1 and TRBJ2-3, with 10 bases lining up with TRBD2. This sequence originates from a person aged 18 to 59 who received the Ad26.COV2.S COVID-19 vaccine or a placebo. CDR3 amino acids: CASSESWASGSTDTQYF. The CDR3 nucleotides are TGCGCCAGCAGTGAGTCGTGGGCTAGCGGGAGTACAGATACGCAGTATTTT.